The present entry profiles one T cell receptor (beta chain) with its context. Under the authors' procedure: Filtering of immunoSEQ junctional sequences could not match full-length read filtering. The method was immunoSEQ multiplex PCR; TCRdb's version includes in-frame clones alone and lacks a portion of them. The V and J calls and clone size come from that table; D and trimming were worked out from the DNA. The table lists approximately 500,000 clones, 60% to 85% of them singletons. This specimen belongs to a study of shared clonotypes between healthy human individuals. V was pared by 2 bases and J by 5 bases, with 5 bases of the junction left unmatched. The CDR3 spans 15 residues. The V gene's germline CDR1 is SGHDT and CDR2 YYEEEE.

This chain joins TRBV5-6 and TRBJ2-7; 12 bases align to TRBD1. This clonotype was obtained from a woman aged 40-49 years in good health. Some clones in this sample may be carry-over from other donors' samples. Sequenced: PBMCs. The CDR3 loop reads CASSFRDRGRNEQYF. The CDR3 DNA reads TGTGCCAGCAGCTTCCGGGACAGGGGGCGCAACGAGCAGTACTTC.